One sample yielded the 28 T cell receptor beta chains listed below, sequenced in a study of T cells in localized non-small cell lung cancer. Only in-frame clones appear in the TCRdb table, and some are missing; sequencing was by immunoSEQ multiplex PCR. This table holds roughly 28,000 clones, over 80% found once. This specimen consisted of peripheral blood, obtained before any cancer treatment. These receptors were collected from a male donor aged 60 or over with stage I lung adenocarcinoma.

This rearrangement joins TRBV9 to TRBJ1-2, with D hard to call. Germline lookup yields CDR1 SGDLS and CDR2 YYNGEE. The CDR3 totals 12 residues. V lost 0 bases and J lost 2, with 2 bases in between. CDR3 in amino acids: CASSVENYGYTF. The CDR3 nucleotides are TGTGCCAGCAGCGTAGAGAACTATGGCTACACCTTC.

The gene calls are TRBV4-1 and TRBJ1-6; D unresolved. V lost 0 bases and J 9 bases, leaving 3 bases between the germline ends. Germline loops: CDR1 MGHRA, CDR2 YSYEKL. This CDR3 has 12 amino acids. CDR3 region: CASSQEGSPLHF. The CDR3 DNA reads as TGCGCCAGCAGCCAAGAGGGTTCACCCCTCCACTTT.

This chain uses TRBV19 with TRBJ1-6; D gene ambiguous. V was pared by 6 bases and J by 6 bases, with 9 bases between. Germline V CDR1 and CDR2: LNHDA, SQIVND (reference sequence). The CDR3 is made up of 13 amino acids. Written as DNA, the CDR3 is TGTGCCAGTAGGAATCGTTCTAATTCACCCCTCCACTTT. It encodes CASRNRSNSPLHF. The full variable domain, with the rest looked up from reference TRBV19 and TRBJ1-6, is DGGITQSPKYLFRKEGQNVTLSCEQNLNHDAMYWYRQDPGQGLRLIYYSQIVNDFQKGDIAEGYSVSREKKESFPLTVTSAQKNPTAFYLCASRNRSNSPLHFGNGTRLTVT.

This sequence joins TRBV7-2 and TRBJ1-3; no clear D gene. The CDR3 is made up of 14 amino acids. Germline V CDR1 and CDR2: SGHTA, FQGNSA. Trimming took 1 base from V and 4 from J, leaving 8 bases between them. The CDR3 nucleotides are TGTGCCAGCAGCTTAGGGGCGCTCGGAAACACCATATATTTT. Amino acid sequence: CASSLGALGNTIYF.

CDR3 protein: CASSQDPQTGNTIYF. The CDR3 coding sequence is TGCGCCAGCAGCCAAGATCCACAGACTGGAAACACCATATATTTT. V and J are TRBV4-3 and TRBJ1-3; D unresolved. Germline loops: CDR1 LGHNA, CDR2 YSLEER. V gave up 0 bases and J gave up 2 bases, with 8 bases separating them. The CDR3 is 15 amino acids.

The rearrangement joins TRBV11-2 to TRBJ2-3, with D uncertain. Trimming took off 2 bases at V and 6 bases at J, with 6 bases between the two ends. This CDR3 has 12 amino acids. CDR1 and CDR2 from the germline V gene are SGHAT and FQNNGV. The CDR3 DNA reads TGTGCCAGCAGCTTATCTCTGGATACGCAGTATTTT. It specifies CASSLSLDTQYF.

The chain's CDR3 is CASSSSGIFSSYEQYF. DNA of the CDR3: TGTGCCAGCAGTTCAAGCGGGATTTTTAGCTCCTACGAGCAGTACTTC. The gene calls are TRBV27 and TRBJ2-7, with 7 bases matching TRBD2. The CDR3 length is 16 residues. CDR1 MNHEY and CDR2 SMNVEV come from the germline V gene (reference sequence). V trimming: 4 bases; J trimming: 0 bases; junction bases outside the gene matches: 9.

This clone is medium-sized by share. The V call is TRBV5-4, the J call TRBJ1-4; TRBD1 is a possible D gene (5 bases). The CDR3 is 15 amino acids. The V gene lost 1 base and the J gene lost 7 bases, with 14 bases spanning the gap. In germline, CDR1 is SGHNT, CDR2 YYREEE (reference sequence). The CDR3 here is CASSLKGPDIEKLFF. In DNA, the CDR3 is TGTGCCAGCAGCTTGAAGGGACCAGATATTGAAAAACTGTTTTTT. The full variable domain, in which reference TRBV5-4 and TRBJ1-4 provide the parts outside the CDR3, is ETGVTQSPTHLIKTRGQQVTLRCSSQSGHNTVSWYQQALGQGPQFIFQYYREEENGRGNFPPRFSGLQFPNYSSELNVNALELDDSALYLCASSLKGPDIEKLFFGSGTQLSVL.

This chain links TRBV28 with TRBJ1-6, with D possibly being TRBD1 (6 bases). V lost 6 bases and J 7 bases, leaving 13 bases between the germline ends. The V gene's germline CDR1 is MDHEN and CDR2 SYDVKM. The CDR3 loop spans 14 amino acids. This CDR3 is CASRLGHGNSPLHF. The DNA of the CDR3 is TGTGCCAGCAGACTGGGACACGGAAATTCACCCCTCCACTTT.

The chain couples TRBV30 to TRBJ2-5; TRBD2 agrees at 8 bases. This CDR3 has 12 amino acids. V dropped 4 bases and J dropped 2; count of bases not matched to a gene: 0. Looked up from germline, CDR1 is GTSNPN and CDR2 is SVGIG (reference sequence). The DNA for the CDR3 is TGTGCCTGGACTAGCGGGCAAGAGACCCAGTACTTC. Translation: CAWTSGQETQYF.

This clone turned up a few times. The chain joins TRBV10-2 to TRBJ2-2; tentatively, D is TRBD1 or TRBD2 (5 bases each). This CDR3 comprises 15 residues. Per the germline V gene, CDR1 is WSHSY and CDR2 is SAAADI. V dropped 4 bases and J dropped 6 bases, with 15 bases sitting between them. The CDR3 bases are TGCGCCAGCAGTGGTCAGGGAGCGATCCCCGGGGAGCTGTTTTTT. Translation gives CASSGQGAIPGELFF.

V usage is TRBV6-1 and J usage is TRBJ1-2; 7 nucleotides agree with TRBD1. CDR3 length equals 13 residues. Germline V CDR1 and CDR2: MNHNS, SASEGT. V lost 4 bases and J lost 5; bases outside the gene matches: 4. The CDR3 coding sequence is TGTGCCAGCAGTGGGGACAGTACTTATGGCTACACCTTC. Its translation is CASSGDSTYGYTF.

This chain joins TRBV6-5 and TRBJ1-2; the D gene is possibly TRBD1 (5 bases). Trimming removed 0 bases from V and 0 bases from J, with 11 bases in between. Germline CDR1 MNHEY, CDR2 SVGAGI. The length of the CDR3 is 16 residues. The CDR3 nucleotides read TGTGCCAGCAGTTACTCGCCGAGGGGAGCTAACTATGGCTACACCTTC. Its protein product is CASSYSPRGANYGYTF.

The chain uses TRBV18 and TRBJ2-2, with D hard to call. The CDR3 length is 15 residues. Germline V gene sequence: CDR1 KGHSH, CDR2 LQKENI. Trimming left V 2 bases short and J 5 bases short, with 12 bases between. CDR3 DNA sequence: TGTGCCAGCTCACCAAATTCTCAAGGAACCGGGGAGCTGTTTTTT. Translating gives CASSPNSQGTGELFF. Using reference TRBV18 and TRBJ2-2 for the parts outside the CDR3, the full variable domain is NAGVMQNPRHLVRRRGQEARLRCSPMKGHSHVYWYRQLPEEGLKFMVYLQKENIIDESGMPKERFSAEFPKEGPSILRIQQVVRGDSAAYFCASSPNSQGTGELFFGEGSRLTVL.

This clone has only one observation. The chain carries TRBV28 and TRBJ1-1, with D unclear. Trimming removed 6 bases from V and 2 bases from J, with 10 bases in between. Per germline, CDR1 MDHEN and CDR2 SYDVKM. The CDR3 is made up of 13 amino acids. CDR3 region: CASRIQRNTEAFF. In DNA, the CDR3 is TGTGCCAGCAGGATACAGAGAAACACTGAAGCTTTCTTT. Drawing the rest from reference TRBV28 and TRBJ1-1, the complete variable domain is DVKVTQSSRYLVKRTGEKVFLECVQDMDHENMFWYRQDPGLGLRLIYFSYDVKMKEKGDIPEGYSVSREKKERFSLILESASTNQTSMYLCASRIQRNTEAFFGQGTRLTVV.

The chain employs TRBV2 and TRBJ2-1, with D perhaps TRBD2 (5 bases). CDR3 length equals 13 residues. V shed 6 bases and J shed 12 bases, with 18 bases lying between them. CDR1 is SNHLY, CDR2 FYNNEI, per germline. The CDR3 DNA follows: TGTGCCAGCAGGGAAACCGGGATCCTAAGGCAGTTCTTC. It codes for CASRETGILRQFF.

This rearrangement joins TRBV7-7 to TRBJ2-3; the match to TRBD1 covers 9 bases. The CDR3 contains 13 residues. The germline V gene has CDR1 SSHAT and CDR2 FNYEAQ (reference sequence). Trimming removed 10 bases from V and 6 bases from J; junction bases left unmatched: 8. The CDR3 region is CAIGGQGVDTQYF. DNA of the CDR3: TGTGCCATCGGGGGACAGGGTGTGGATACGCAGTATTTT.

V and J are TRBV7-8 and TRBJ2-7; TRBD1 aligns across 7 bases. The CDR3 length is 16 residues. Unmatched junction bases numbered 15, after V lost 5 bases and J lost 5 bases. Germline CDR1 and CDR2: SGHVS and FQNEAQ. In DNA, the CDR3 is TGTGCCAGCAGCCCATTTGAGGGGGCGGATTGGGACGAGCAGTACTTC. As protein: CASSPFEGADWDEQYF.

In its sample, this clone was seen a few times. The rearrangement links TRBV7-2 to TRBJ2-7; 9 bases are shared with TRBD1. CDR1 and CDR2 from the germline V gene are SGHTA and FQGNSA. V trimming: 2 bases; J trimming: 1 base; junction bases outside the gene matches: 12. This CDR3 is built from 18 residues. The CDR3 reads CASSLSIGGQGASYEQYF. CDR3 nucleotide sequence: TGTGCCAGCAGCTTATCGATCGGGGGACAGGGAGCGTCCTACGAGCAGTACTTC.

The chain is built from TRBV10-1 and TRBJ2-3; TRBD2 is a possible D gene (5 bases). This CDR3 has 16 amino acids. CDR1 is WNHNN and CDR2 is SYGVQD in the germline V gene (reference sequence). The germline V and J ends were trimmed by 2 bases and 6 bases, with 18 bases remaining between them. Here the CDR3 reads CASSEERLEGTDTQYF. CDR3 bases: TGCGCCAGCAGTGAGGAGCGACTCGAGGGAACGGATACGCAGTATTTT.

Worth noting for this clone: Other DNA sequences in this sample translate to the same CDR3. This chain connects TRBV7-9 to TRBJ2-7; D might be TRBD1 (5 bases). Trimming pared 1 base from V and 7 bases from J, leaving 11 bases between. CDR3 length equals 13 residues. CDR1 and CDR2 (germline): SEHNR, FQNEAQ (reference sequence). The CDR3 spells CASSLGRGREQYF. CDR3 in DNA: TGTGCCAGCAGCTTAGGAAGGGGTCGGGAGCAGTACTTC.

This clone was found a few times. This sequence joins TRBV19 and TRBJ2-5; a possible D gene is TRBD2 (7 bases). The CDR3 spans 15 residues. Germline V gene data show CDR1 as LNHDA and CDR2 as SQIVND (reference sequence). The germline V and J ends were trimmed by 4 bases and 4 bases, with 16 bases remaining between them. The CDR3 loop is CASSRTGGAAETQYF. CDR3 in DNA: TGTGCCAGTAGTAGGACTGGGGGGGCGGCAGAGACCCAGTACTTC.

In this sample, this clone turned up a few times. The V and J genes are TRBV7-2 and TRBJ2-7; tentatively, D is TRBD2 (6 bases). Trimming pared 5 bases from V and 2 bases from J, leaving 19 bases between. CDR1 and CDR2 (germline): SGHTA, FQGNSA. CDR3 length: 16 amino acids. CDR3 protein: CASSVRAGTLAYEQYF. CDR3 sequence (DNA): TGTGCCAGCAGCGTTCGTGCCGGGACTCTTGCCTACGAGCAGTACTTC.

The J gene is TRBJ1-2, the V gene TRBV7-2; TRBD1 might be the D (6 bases). V gave up 5 bases and J gave up 7 bases, with 17 bases separating them. The germline V gene has CDR1 SGHTA and CDR2 FQGNSA. The CDR3 is made up of 14 amino acids. DNA for the CDR3: TGTGCCAGCAGCCCTCTATCCGGACAGTCTGGCTACACCTTC. It is translated as CASSPLSGQSGYTF.

V usage is TRBV29-1 and J usage is TRBJ1-1, with a weak D call TRBD1 (5 bases). CDR3 length: 16 residues. Germline CDR1 and CDR2: SQVTM and ANQGSEA. With 4 bases removed from V and 1 base from J, the gap between germline ends came to 19 bases. The CDR3 coding sequence is TGCAGCGTTGTTGGTGGGTCCGACAGCCCGAACACTGAAGCTTTCTTT. This sequence encodes CSVVGGSDSPNTEAFF.

The chain joins TRBV5-5 to TRBJ2-3; 7 bases are a match to TRBD2. J gave up 1 base and V 6 bases, and 8 bases lay outside the gene matches. From germline, CDR1 is SGHKS and CDR2 YYEKEE (reference sequence). The CDR3 covers 15 residues. DNA of the CDR3: TGTGCCAGCACCCTAAGCGGGATACGCACAGATACGCAGTATTTT. Encoded protein: CASTLSGIRTDTQYF.

This chain links TRBV4-2 with TRBJ1-5; D perhaps matches TRBD1 (5 bases). CDR3 length equals 15 residues. Trimming removed 5 bases from V and 7 bases from J, with 18 bases in between. Germline V lookup: CDR1 LGHNA, CDR2 YNFKEQ. Here the CDR3 reads CASSESGQGGQPQHF. CDR3 sequence (DNA): TGTGCCAGCAGCGAAAGTGGCCAGGGAGGGCAGCCCCAGCATTTT.

The gene calls are TRBV10-3 and TRBJ1-5; D is undetermined. Germline CDR1 and CDR2: ENHRY and SYGVKD. The V and J ends lost 2 bases and 3 bases respectively, with 5 bases between them. This CDR3 is 13 amino acids long. CDR3 protein: CAISETVNQPQHF. Here the CDR3 DNA reads TGTGCCATCAGTGAGACGGTCAATCAGCCCCAGCATTTT.